This is a list of T cell receptor beta chains from one sample in a study of T and B cells in COVID-19 patients. Using its own MiXCR run on the multiplex PCR reads, TCRdb lists one record per CDR3 protein. The table shows around 30,000 distinct CDR3 sequences, with over 25% occurring only once. The sample was blood. Receptor source: a human donor who had recovered from COVID-19. CDR3s include the opening cysteine and the closing phenylalanine or tryptophan. The D gene is left open where the match is weak. Clone size, where shown, is once, few, many, or a class for clones that have expanded.

clone_size,d_call,j_call,v_call,cdr3_aa,cdr3_nt
medium-sized,-,TRBJ2-2,TRBV19,CASTEGRMNTGELFF,TGTGCCAGTACCGAGGGACGGATGAACACCGGGGAGCTGTTTTTT
-,-,TRBJ2-5,TRBV30,CAWSMGTAETQYF,TGTGCCTGGAGTATGGGGACCGCGGAGACCCAGTACTTC
-,-,TRBJ1-2,TRBV7-9,CASSSTPADGYTF,TGTGCCAGCAGCTCTACCCCCGCGGATGGCTACACCTTC
few,TRBD1,TRBJ2-1,TRBV6-5,CASSKDRGRNEQFF,TGTGCCAGCAGTAAGGACAGGGGGCGTAATGAGCAGTTCTTC
few,-,TRBJ2-3,TRBV20-1,CSARGRPGGMSTDTQYF,TGCAGTGCTAGGGGTCGACCGGGGGGCATGAGCACAGATACGCAGTATTTT
medium-sized,-,TRBJ1-4,TRBV29-1,CSVSGEVEEKLFF,TGCAGCGTTTCAGGGGAGGTGGAAGAAAAACTGTTTTTT
-,-,TRBJ2-7,TRBV18,CASSSGRDYEQYF,TGTGCCAGCTCCTCGGGGCGGGACTACGAGCAGTACTTC
-,-,TRBJ2-2,TRBV24-1,CATGSRYRTGELFF,TGTGCCACCGGTAGTAGATATCGCACCGGGGAGCTGTTTTTT
few,TRBD2,TRBJ2-4,TRBV15,CATSRDPRLANIQYF,TGTGCCACCAGCAGAGACCCCCGACTAGCCAACATTCAGTACTTC
once,TRBD1,TRBJ2-3,TRBV24-1,CACRQGGTDTQYF,TGTGCCTGTAGACAGGGGGGCACAGATACGCAGTATTTT
-,-,TRBJ1-4,TRBV7-9,CASISGQISNEKLFF,TGTGCCAGCATCAGTGGGCAAATCTCTAATGAAAAACTGTTTTTT
-,TRBD1,TRBJ1-6,TRBV7-2,CASSTGDSHNSPLHF,TGTGCCAGCAGCACCGGGGACAGCCATAATTCACCCCTCCACTTT
many,-,TRBJ1-6,TRBV7-6,CASSSRSGSPLHF,TGTGCCAGCAGCTCTAGAAGTGGTTCACCCCTCCACTTT
once,TRBD2,TRBJ2-7,TRBV5-1,CASSLALGTSSTYEQYF,TGCGCCAGCAGCTTGGCCTTGGGGACTAGCAGTACCTACGAGCAGTACTTC
few,TRBD1,TRBJ1-2,TRBV6-5,CASSFTGGGNYGYTF,TGTGCCAGCAGTTTCACAGGGGGCGGTAACTATGGCTACACCTTC
-,-,TRBJ2-2,TRBV4-3,CASSHGAVRELFF,TGCGCCAGCAGCCACGGTGCAGTAAGGGAGCTGTTTTTT
-,-,TRBJ1-6,TRBV20-1,CSAFSGGSPLHF,TGCAGTGCTTTCTCCGGGGGTTCACCCCTCCACTTT
-,TRBD1,TRBJ1-4,TRBV20-1,CSALQGIANEKLFF,TGCAGTGCTTTACAGGGGATTGCTAATGAAAAACTGTTTTTT
medium-sized,-,TRBJ2-1,TRBV19,CASSIDRLDEQFF,TGTGCCAGTAGTATAGACCGGTTGGATGAGCAGTTCTTC
few,-,TRBJ2-7,TRBV5-5,CASSFPGLSNSYEQYF,TGTGCCAGCAGCTTCCCGGGACTTTCTAACTCCTACGAGCAGTACTTC
-,-,TRBJ2-6,TRBV9,CASSAWGSGANVLTF,TGTGCCAGCAGCGCGTGGGGGTCTGGGGCCAACGTCCTGACTTTC
-,-,TRBJ2-3,TRBV7-9,CASTPAGLISTDTQYF,TGTGCCAGCACCCCGGCTGGGTTGATTAGCACAGATACGCAGTATTTT
many,-,TRBJ1-6,TRBV6-5,CASSYSTRDHNSPLHF,TGTGCCAGCAGTTACTCGACCAGGGACCATAATTCACCCCTCCACTTT
-,-,TRBJ2-5,TRBV11-1,CASSLDAPTQYF,TGTGCCAGCAGCTTAGATGCCCCCACCCAGTACTTC
-,TRBD2,TRBJ2-7,TRBV20-1,CSASGLAGDEQYF,TGCAGTGCTAGCGGGCTAGCGGGCGACGAGCAGTACTTC
-,-,TRBJ2-3,TRBV6-2/TRBV6-3,CASSYPTQKISTDTQYF,TGTGCCAGCAGTTACCCGACCCAGAAGATTAGCACAGATACGCAGTATTTT
-,-,TRBJ2-3,TRBV10-3,CAISVARVPDTQYF,TGTGCCATCAGTGTAGCTAGGGTCCCAGATACGCAGTATTTT
few,TRBD1,TRBJ2-1,TRBV5-1,CASSFSRDGRGHYEQFF,TGCGCCAGCAGCTTTTCAAGAGATGGCAGGGGGCATTATGAGCAGTTCTTC
medium-sized,-,TRBJ1-1,TRBV29-1,CSAAPDSNTEAFF,TGCAGCGCCGCCCCGGACAGTAACACTGAAGCTTTCTTT
few,-,TRBJ1-5,TRBV12-3/TRBV12-4,CASSHPGRQPQHF,TGTGCCAGCAGTCACCCAGGGAGGCAGCCCCAGCATTTT
-,TRBD1,TRBJ1-4,TRBV20-1,CSAEDRGGDEKLFF,TGCAGTGCTGAAGACAGGGGAGGGGATGAAAAACTGTTTTTT
-,-,TRBJ1-1,TRBV10-3,CAISRTVNTEAFF,TGTGCCATCAGTAGGACAGTTAACACTGAAGCTTTCTTT
-,TRBD2,TRBJ2-3,TRBV7-2,CASSSSGLAGADTQYF,TGTGCCAGCAGCTCCTCCGGACTAGCGGGTGCAGATACGCAGTATTTT
-,-,TRBJ2-1,TRBV28,CASRPWAELAANEQFF,TGTGCCAGCAGGCCTTGGGCAGAACTAGCAGCCAATGAGCAGTTCTTC
-,-,TRBJ1-5,TRBV12-3/TRBV12-4,CASSLDLGGNQPQHF,TGTGCCAGCAGTTTAGATCTGGGGGGCAATCAGCCCCAGCATTTT
medium-sized,-,TRBJ2-3,TRBV29-1,CSVRVSGSTDTQYF,TGCAGCGTTCGGGTATCGGGGAGCACAGATACGCAGTATTTT
many,-,TRBJ2-5,TRBV18,CASSPGQQETQYF,TGTGCCAGCTCACCAGGCCAGCAAGAGACCCAGTACTTC
few,-,TRBJ1-1,TRBV10-3,CAIKLDRPTEAFF,TGTGCCATCAAGTTAGACAGGCCGACTGAAGCTTTCTTT
-,-,TRBJ1-4,TRBV20-1,CSALDGTTNEKLFF,TGCAGTGCTTTGGACGGAACAACTAATGAAAAACTGTTTTTT
-,-,TRBJ1-2,TRBV4-2,CASSVPGYGYTF,TGTGCCAGCAGCGTCCCGGGATACGGCTACACCTTC
-,TRBD2,TRBJ2-1,TRBV20-1,CSAIPGLAGYNEQFF,TGCAGTGCCATTCCCGGACTAGCGGGGTACAATGAGCAGTTCTTC
few,-,TRBJ2-5,TRBV10-3,CAIGPAGQETQYF,TGTGCCATCGGCCCAGCAGGGCAAGAGACCCAGTACTTC
medium-sized,-,TRBJ2-1,TRBV6-5,CASRGGGGNEQFF,TGTGCCAGCAGAGGGGGCGGGGGCAATGAGCAGTTCTTC
-,-,TRBJ2-7,TRBV13,CASSSRDTDRQYF,TGTGCCAGCAGCTCCCGGGACACGGACCGGCAGTACTTC
-,TRBD2,TRBJ2-7,TRBV5-4,CASSLGTSGPQEQYF,TGTGCCAGCAGCTTGGGGACTAGCGGCCCTCAAGAGCAGTACTTC
-,TRBD1,TRBJ1-1,TRBV12-3/TRBV12-4,CASSHQGAVAFF,TGTGCCAGCAGTCACCAGGGGGCGGTAGCTTTCTTT
-,TRBD1,TRBJ2-7,TRBV29-1,CSAIADRGTYEQYF,TGCAGCGCTATAGCGGACAGGGGGACCTACGAGCAGTACTTC
-,TRBD2,TRBJ2-7,TRBV12-3/TRBV12-4,CASRSTSGSGYEQYF,TGTGCCAGCAGATCAACTAGCGGGAGCGGGTACGAGCAGTACTTC
-,TRBD1,TRBJ2-2,TRBV6-5,CASSATGWDTGELFF,TGTGCCAGCAGCGCGACAGGGTGGGACACCGGGGAGCTGTTTTTT
-,TRBD1,TRBJ2-3,TRBV27,CASSSGTAPRDTQYF,TGTGCCAGCAGTTCCGGGACAGCGCCTAGAGATACGCAGTATTTT
few,-,TRBJ1-2,TRBV5-6,CASSAGTRTNYGYTF,TGTGCCAGCAGCGCCGGGACACGGACTAACTATGGCTACACCTTC
-,TRBD1,TRBJ2-6,TRBV5-5,CASSASQGSGANVLTF,TGTGCCAGCAGCGCCTCACAGGGGTCTGGGGCCAACGTCCTGACTTTC
medium-sized,TRBD1,TRBJ2-7,TRBV19,CASSRGQEYEQYF,TGTGCCAGTAGCAGGGGACAGGAATACGAGCAGTACTTC
few,TRBD2,TRBJ2-1,TRBV7-9,CASSPGGLAGDNEQFF,TGTGCCAGCAGCCCAGGGGGACTAGCGGGAGACAACGAGCAGTTCTTC
few,-,TRBJ1-1,TRBV6-2/TRBV6-3,CATQLFNTEAFF,TGTGCCACCCAGCTCTTCAACACTGAAGCTTTCTTT